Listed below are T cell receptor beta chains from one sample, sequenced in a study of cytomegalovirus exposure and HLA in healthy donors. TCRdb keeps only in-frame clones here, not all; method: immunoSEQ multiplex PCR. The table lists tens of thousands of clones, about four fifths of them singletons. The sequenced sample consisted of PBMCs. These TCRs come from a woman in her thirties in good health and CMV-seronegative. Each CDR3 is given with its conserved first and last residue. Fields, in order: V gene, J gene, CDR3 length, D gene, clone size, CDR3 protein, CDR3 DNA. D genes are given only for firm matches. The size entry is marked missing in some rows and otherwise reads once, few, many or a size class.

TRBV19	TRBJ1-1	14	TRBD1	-	CASSIDRGRTEAFF	TGTGCCAGTAGTATCGACAGGGGGCGCACTGAAGCTTTCTTT
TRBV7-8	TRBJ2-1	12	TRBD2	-	CASSEPLAGKFF	TGTGCCAGCAGCGAGCCCCTAGCGGGCAAGTTCTTC
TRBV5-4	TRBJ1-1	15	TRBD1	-	CASSSDRRVSTEAFF	TGTGCCAGCAGCTCGGACAGGCGGGTGTCCACTGAAGCTTTCTTT
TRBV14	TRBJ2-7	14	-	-	CASSSLKGDYEQYF	TGTGCCAGCAGCTCTCTGAAGGGAGACTACGAGCAGTACTTC
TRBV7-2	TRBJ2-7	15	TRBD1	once	CASSLVRQGHYEQYF	TGTGCCAGCAGCTTAGTGCGACAGGGACACTACGAGCAGTACTTC
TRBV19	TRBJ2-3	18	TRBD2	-	CASSIPRTSGSSTDTQYF	TGTGCCAGTAGTATCCCTAGGACTAGCGGCTCTAGCACAGATACGCAGTATTTT
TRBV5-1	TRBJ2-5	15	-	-	CASSFRDTSQETQYF	TGCGCCAGCAGCTTCCGGGACACAAGCCAAGAGACCCAGTACTTC
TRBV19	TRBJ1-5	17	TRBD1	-	CASSMWTGQGPNQPQHF	TGTGCCAGTAGTATGTGGACAGGGCAAGGGCCCAATCAGCCCCAGCATTTT
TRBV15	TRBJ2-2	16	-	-	CATSRVGRAAGGELFF	TGTGCCACCAGCAGAGTGGGCAGGGCCGCAGGAGGGGAGCTGTTTTTT
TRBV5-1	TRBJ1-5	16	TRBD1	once	CASSLGPGQGNQPQHF	TGCGCCAGCAGCTTGGGACCGGGACAGGGAAATCAGCCCCAGCATTTT
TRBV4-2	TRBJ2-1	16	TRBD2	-	CASSQQTSGTYNEQFF	TGTGCCAGCAGCCAACAGACTAGCGGAACCTACAATGAGCAGTTCTTC
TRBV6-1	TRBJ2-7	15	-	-	CASSTQARSSYEQYF	TGTGCCAGCTCAACACAGGCCAGGAGCTCCTACGAGCAGTACTTC
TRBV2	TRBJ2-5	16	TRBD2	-	CASSTPGGAGGETQYF	TGTGCCAGCAGTACTCCCGGGGGGGCCGGAGGAGAGACCCAGTACTTC
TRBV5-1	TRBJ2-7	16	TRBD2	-	CASSHNLAGTAHEQYF	TGCGCCAGCAGCCATAATCTAGCGGGGACGGCCCACGAGCAGTACTTC